The T cell receptor beta chain described here comes from a study of post-analysis software for immune sequencing data. The germline CDR1 and CDR2 sequences are MNHEY and SVGEGT. Trimming removed 4 bases from V and 2 bases from J; junction bases left unmatched: 4. The CDR3 contains 15 residues. In the case of this clonotype: Its antigen is unidentified.

General study findings and limits: In patients, 4 to 6 TRBV segments were more frequent than in controls, with TRBV5-6, TRBV5-1 and TRBV20-1 among them.

TCR beta cDNA libraries included unique molecular identifiers. The source material, 1 to 10 million T cells, gave rise to roughly 500,000 cDNA molecules. TCRdb reanalysed the PCR reads using MiXCR and keeps one entry per CDR3 protein. The data contain approximately 360,000 distinct CDR3 sequences, 30% to 45% of them seen just once; the ten biggest clones take up roughly 12%. Sequenced material: blood. The chain joins TRBV6-2 or TRBV6-3 to TRBJ2-3, with 9 bases that match TRBD2. The clonotype was recovered from a girl between 10 and 17 years old with multiple sclerosis. Here the CDR3 reads CASSLRGGATDTQYF. CDR3 coding DNA: TGTGCCAGCAGTTTGCGCGGGGGGGCCACAGATACGCAGTATTTT.